One sample yielded the 19 T cell receptor beta chains listed below, sequenced in a study of shared clonotypes between healthy human individuals. Produced via immunoSEQ multiplex PCR; TCRdb's table is partial and in-frame only. The table includes about a million clones, approximately 80% detected once. The sample comprised memory CD4+ T cells from PBMCs. Subset of the sample: CD45RA-negative fraction. These receptors originate from a man between 18 and 29 years old in good health. Some clones in this sample may be carry-over from other donors' samples.

The sample holds a few counts of this clone. The chain's CDR3 is CASSSTGQQNTEAFF. CDR3 nucleotides: TGTGCCAGCAGCTCGACGGGACAGCAGAACACTGAAGCTTTCTTT. This sequence joins TRBV9 and TRBJ1-1, with 7 positions matching TRBD1. The CDR3 sequence is 15 residues long. V gave up 4 bases and J gave up 1 base; unmatched junction bases: 7. Looked up from germline, CDR1 is SGDLS and CDR2 is YYNGEE.

This rearrangement joins TRBV9 to TRBJ2-3, with D perhaps matching TRBD1 (6 bases). Trimming pared 4 bases from V and 5 bases from J, leaving 14 bases between. CDR3 size: 14 residues. The V gene's germline CDR1 is SGDLS and CDR2 YYNGEE. CDR3 sequence (DNA): TGTGCCAGCAGCCCGGACAGCCGCGTAGATACGCAGTATTTT. This translates into CASSPDSRVDTQYF.

This chain connects TRBV18 to TRBJ2-1; 7 nucleotides align to TRBD1. The V and J ends lost 3 bases and 5 bases, in that order; junction bases with no gene match: 4. CDR3 size: 14 residues. Germline CDR1 is KGHSH and CDR2 is LQKENI. CDR3 amino acids: CASSPGTVNNEQFF. CDR3 bases: TGTGCCAGCTCACCGGGGACAGTTAACAATGAGCAGTTCTTC.

The V call is TRBV7-9, the J call TRBJ1-3, with a tentative D call TRBD1 (6 bases). CDR3 length: 17 amino acids. The V end was cut by 3 bases, the J end by 0 bases, with 15 bases between. In germline, CDR1 is SEHNR, CDR2 FQNEAQ (reference sequence). The CDR3 DNA is TGTGCCAGCAGCTTGGGGGGACAAGGGGCCTCTGGAAACACCATATATTTT. Its protein is CASSLGGQGASGNTIYF.

The V and J genes are TRBV25-1 and TRBJ1-5, with 7 nucleotides matching TRBD1. The germline V gene has CDR1 MGHDK and CDR2 SYGVNS. The CDR3 spans 17 residues. Trimming at V came to 10 bases and at J to 0 bases, leaving 15 bases not matched to a gene. The CDR3 region is CATRYRDRDHSNQPQHF. The CDR3 DNA is TGTGCCACCAGATATAGAGACAGGGATCATAGCAATCAGCCCCAGCATTTT.

The chain combines TRBV6-5 with TRBJ2-7, with a weak D call TRBD2 (5 bases). V was shortened by 0 bases and J by 5 bases, with 11 bases between the two germline ends. This CDR3 contains 14 residues. Germline values: CDR1 MNHEY, CDR2 SVGAGI. The CDR3 loop reads CASSYSASNDEQYF. CDR3 bases: TGTGCCAGCAGTTACTCGGCTAGCAACGACGAGCAGTACTTC.

On this clone: A far more abundant clone sits one base away, making this likely a read error. The chain combines TRBV29-1 with TRBJ2-5; the match to TRBD1 covers 7 bases. The end of the DNA is better explained by TRBJ2-7, so the J call may be wrong. Germline assignment: CDR1 SQVTM and CDR2 ANQGSEA. The length of the CDR3 is 14 residues. DNA for the CDR3: TGCAGCGCCCCGAGGGGGACAGCCTTGGACGAGCAGTACTTC. Protein product: CSAPRGTALDEQYF.

This clone was counted a few times. The chain recombines TRBV18 with TRBJ2-5; no reliable D call. The CDR3 has 13 residues. The germline CDR1 and CDR2 sequences are KGHSH and LQKENI. The ends were cut back, 4 bases at V and 4 bases at J, with 10 bases in the middle. The CDR3 DNA reads as TGTGCCAGCTCACAATATTGGGGAGAGACCCAGTACTTC. Translated: CASSQYWGETQYF.

The table lists this clone with many counts. Other DNA sequences of this sample code for an identical CDR3. The gene calls are TRBV28 and TRBJ2-7; 8 bases fit TRBD1. J gave up 1 base and V 3 bases, and 2 bases lay outside the gene matches. Germline-derived CDR1 and CDR2 are MDHEN and SYDVKM. The CDR3 runs to 14 residues. The CDR3 nucleotides read TGTGCCAGCAGTTTCAGGGGGCGATCCTACGAGCAGTACTTC. It is translated as CASSFRGRSYEQYF.

This clone is a singleton in its sample. The chain joins TRBV5-1 to TRBJ1-3; TRBD1 agrees at 9 bases. Looked up from germline, CDR1 is SGHRS and CDR2 is YFSETQ. This CDR3 has 15 amino acids. Trimming took 4 bases from V and 3 from J; bases not matched to a gene: 5. CDR3 DNA: TGCGCCAGCAGCATACAGGGGGCAAATGGAAACACCATATATTTT. It is translated as CASSIQGANGNTIYF.

The chain links TRBV28 to TRBJ2-7; maybe TRBD2 (6 bases). Germline V lookup: CDR1 MDHEN, CDR2 SYDVKM. CDR3 length: 16 residues. V shed 6 bases and J shed 0 bases, with 18 bases lying between them. The CDR3: CASSLAFGGNSYEQYF. The DNA for the CDR3 is TGTGCCAGCAGCCTAGCCTTCGGCGGGAACTCCTACGAGCAGTACTTC.

This clone showed up just a few times. This sample includes further DNA sequences coding for the same CDR3. This chain uses TRBV7-9 with TRBJ1-5, with no clear D. This CDR3 spans 12 amino acids. Germline values: CDR1 SEHNR, CDR2 FQNEAQ (reference sequence). V lost 5 bases and J lost 2, with 4 bases in between. CDR3 residues: CASSPGNQPQHF. The CDR3, as DNA: TGTGCCAGCAGCCCCGGCAATCAGCCCCAGCATTTT. Full variable domain (missing parts from reference TRBV7-9 and TRBJ1-5): DTGVSQNPRHKITKRGQNVTFRCDPISEHNRLYWYRQTLGQGPEFLTYFQNEAQLEKSRLLSDRFSAERPKGSFSTLEIQRTEQGDSAMYLCASSPGNQPQHFGDGTRLSIL.

The V and J genes are TRBV4-1 and TRBJ2-5; weak D call: TRBD1 (6 bases). This CDR3 contains 16 residues. In germline, CDR1 is MGHRA, CDR2 YSYEKL. Trimming left V 1 base short and J 0 bases short, with 12 bases between. CDR3 DNA: TGCGCCAGCAGCCAAGCCTCCGGGACACACCAAGAGACCCAGTACTTC. Its protein is CASSQASGTHQETQYF.

The table lists this clone with a count of one. The rearrangement joins TRBV7-2 to TRBJ1-5; D is perhaps TRBD1 (5 bases). The CDR3 loop spans 15 amino acids. The germline gives CDR1 SGHTA, CDR2 FQGNSA. With 5 bases removed from V and 11 bases from J, the gap between germline ends came to 22 bases. CDR3 nucleotide sequence: TGTGCCAGCAGCCTAGGGACCTCCGAGGGCAGGGCCCAGCATTTT. Translated: CASSLGTSEGRAQHF.

The chain uses TRBV28 and TRBJ2-3; no reliable D call. This CDR3 has 13 amino acids. V lost 4 bases, J lost 2 bases, and 7 bases lay in between. Germline-derived CDR1 and CDR2 are MDHEN and SYDVKM. CDR3 protein: CASSSLLTDTQYF. The CDR3 nucleotides are TGTGCCAGCAGTTCGCTCCTCACAGATACGCAGTATTTT. Full variable domain (remainder filled in from reference TRBV28 and TRBJ2-3): DVKVTQSSRYLVKRTGEKVFLECVQDMDHENMFWYRQDPGLGLRLIYFSYDVKMKEKGDIPEGYSVSREKKERFSLILESASTNQTSMYLCASSSLLTDTQYFGPGTRLTVL.

This clone was seen only a few times. The rearrangement uses TRBV27 and TRBJ2-2; no clear D. CDR1 is MNHEY and CDR2 is SMNVEV in the germline V gene (reference sequence). V gave up 6 bases and J gave up 6 bases, with 14 bases separating them. The CDR3 extends over 14 amino acids. Here the CDR3 reads CASRMAPQAGELFF. The CDR3 bases are TGTGCCAGCAGAATGGCCCCCCAGGCCGGGGAGCTGTTTTTT.

V gene TRBV28 combines with J gene TRBJ1-4, with a possible D match to TRBD1 (5 bases). The V gene lost 5 bases and the J gene lost 7 bases, with 20 bases spanning the gap. Germline CDR1 is MDHEN and CDR2 is SYDVKM. This CDR3 is 16 amino acids long. The CDR3 coding sequence is TGTGCCAGCAGTCCAACGGGAGTGTCGGGGGGTGAAAAACTGTTTTTT. Amino acid sequence: CASSPTGVSGGEKLFF.

In regard to this clone: The sample holds other DNA sequences that translate to the same CDR3. This chain connects TRBV28 to TRBJ2-7, with D perhaps TRBD2 (6 bases). This CDR3 contains 14 residues. Germline CDR1 reads MDHEN; CDR2 reads SYDVKM. V was shortened by 9 bases and J by 2 bases, with 17 bases between the two germline ends. The CDR3 sequence is CASNIGGTAYEQYF. The CDR3 region has the DNA TGTGCCAGTAATATCGGCGGGACTGCCTACGAGCAGTACTTC.

The CDR3 loop reads CASRELQGGSEKLFF. The CDR3 coding sequence is TGTGCCAGCAGGGAATTACAGGGGGGTAGTGAAAAACTGTTTTTT. The V call is TRBV2, the J call TRBJ1-4; 8 nucleotides align to TRBD1. Per the germline V gene, CDR1 is SNHLY and CDR2 is FYNNEI. Germline trimming cut 6 bases from V and 7 bases from J; bases unmatched to any gene: 10. The CDR3 extends over 15 amino acids.